This TCR beta chain was sequenced during a study of shared clonotypes between healthy human individuals. Study-level information: Aged between 18 and 49, the donors were a couple of women and three men.

General study results and limits: As a rule, naive subsets had a larger estimated richness than memory subsets.

Libraries were prepared by immunoSEQ multiplex PCR; TCRdb keeps only in-frame clonotypes and omits some of them. The table has about 2.4 million clones, around 94% seen once. V lost 6 bases and J 7 bases, leaving 18 bases between the germline ends. This CDR3 is built from 15 residues. In germline, CDR1 is MDHEN, CDR2 SYDVKM. Worth noting for this clone: What it recognizes is unknown.

The sequenced sample was naive CD4+ T cells sorted from blood. Subset given: CD45RA+ positively selected. This chain links TRBV28 with TRBJ1-4, with a tentative D call TRBD1 (5 bases). The sequence was obtained from a man aged 18 to 35 in good health. CDR3 protein: CASSKRGEGSEKLFF. The CDR3 DNA is TGTGCCAGCAGCAAACGAGGGGAGGGTAGTGAAAAACTGTTTTTT.